This entry lists 15 T cell receptor beta chains sequenced from one sample in a study of post-analysis software for immune sequencing data. Regarding the study as a whole: Elevated frequency relative to controls characterized four or five TRBV segments in patients, TRBV5-6, TRBV5-1 and TRBV20-1 among them.

No cognate antigen is known for these TCRs. Tagging with unique molecular identifiers was a feature of the TCR beta cDNA libraries. MiXCR was run by TCRdb on the PCR reads, yielding one entry per CDR3 protein. The table lists approximately 460,000 distinct CDR3 sequences, approximately 45% of them singletons. Sequencing was done on a sample of blood. The receptors were sampled from a girl aged 5-17 years with multiple sclerosis.

The genes are TRBV20-1 and TRBJ2-7, with D possibly TRBD1 on 6 matching bases. The CDR3 loop spans 15 amino acids. Trimming stripped 0 bases from V and 7 bases from J, with 19 bases between. The germline CDR1 and CDR2 sequences are DFQATT and SNEGSKA (reference sequence). CDR3 DNA: TGCAGTGCTAGAGACGTGGCGGGCTACAGGGATGAGCAGTACTTC. It encodes CSARDVAGYRDEQYF.

This chain joins TRBV15 and TRBJ2-1; D unclear. V was clipped by 0 bases and J by 5 bases, with 11 bases between them. The germline V gene encodes CDR1 LNHNV and CDR2 YYDKDF (reference sequence). The CDR3 sequence is 15 residues long. CDR3 region: CATSRESSANNEQFF. The CDR3 DNA follows: TGTGCCACCAGCAGAGAGTCCAGCGCGAACAATGAGCAGTTCTTC.

This clonotype was counted a few times. The rearrangement links TRBV5-1 to TRBJ2-7; D not resolved. Germline CDR1 reads SGHRS; CDR2 reads YFSETQ. V was clipped by 1 base and J by 7 bases, with 12 bases between them. The CDR3 is 13 amino acids. DNA of the CDR3: TGCGCCAGCAGCTTGAGCGACCGATCAGAGCAGTACTTC. It specifies CASSLSDRSEQYF.

The rearrangement joins TRBV10-3 to TRBJ2-1; 7 bases are a match to TRBD2. This CDR3 contains 16 residues. J lost 4 bases, V lost 0 bases, and 6 bases had no gene match. Germline CDR1 is ENHRY and CDR2 is SYGVKD. The CDR3 nucleotides are TGTGCCATCAGTGAGTCGGCACTAGCGCGATACAATGAGCAGTTCTTC. This gives the protein CAISESALARYNEQFF.

V and J are TRBV5-1 and TRBJ2-1, with 9 positions matching TRBD2. This CDR3 region has 16 residues. Trimming took 2 bases from V and 9 from J; bases not matched to a gene: 12. Germline V gene data show CDR1 as SGHRS and CDR2 as YFSETQ. The DNA of the CDR3 is TGCGCCAGCAGCTTATTTGTGGCGGGGGGGCCGATTGAGCAGTTCTTC. This sequence encodes CASSLFVAGGPIEQFF.

This clonotype was counted only a few times. This chain links TRBV5-6 with TRBJ1-2, with unresolved D. This CDR3 is built from 15 residues. CDR1 and CDR2 from the germline V gene are SGHDT and YYEEEE. V lost 4 bases, J lost 3 bases, and 16 bases lay in between. The CDR3 coding sequence is TGTGCCAGCAGCCCGCGACCGGAGGAGTACTATGGCTACACCTTC. Translating gives CASSPRPEEYYGYTF.

This clonotype was recorded a few times. The chain recombines TRBV20-1 with TRBJ1-5, with D hard to call. CDR3 length: 13 residues. Trimming left V 5 bases short and J 7 bases short, with 15 bases between. Germline-derived CDR1 and CDR2 are DFQATT and SNEGSKA (reference sequence). The CDR3 nucleotides are TGCAGTGCTCCGGGGTGGGTAAGCCAGCCCCAGCATTTT. Its translation: CSAPGWVSQPQHF.

The V and J genes are TRBV29-1 and TRBJ2-1; D unresolved. This CDR3 comprises 13 residues. Germline values: CDR1 SQVTM, CDR2 ANQGSEA. Trimming took 4 bases from V and 4 from J, leaving 11 bases between them. CDR3 sequence reads: CSVGPGKYNEQFF. The CDR3 DNA reads TGCAGCGTTGGTCCAGGAAAATACAATGAGCAGTTCTTC.

J is TRBJ1-2 and V is TRBV2, with 10 bases that match TRBD1. After removal of 7 bases from V and 4 bases from J, the junction contained 6 bases not matched to a gene. Germline V gene lookup returns CDR1 SNHLY and CDR2 FYNNEI. The CDR3 runs 14 residues. The CDR3 DNA is TGTGCCAGCATCCCGGACAGGGGGTTCTATGGCTACACCTTC. The encoded protein is CASIPDRGFYGYTF.

V usage is TRBV20-1 and J usage is TRBJ2-5; possible D gene TRBD2, 6 bases. Germline CDR1 DFQATT, CDR2 SNEGSKA (reference sequence). Deletions cut 0 bases from V and 1 base from J, with 12 bases between. The CDR3 has 15 residues. CDR3 amino acids: CSARDPVGGQETQYF. The CDR3 DNA is TGCAGTGCTAGAGACCCAGTCGGGGGCCAAGAGACCCAGTACTTC.

The gene calls are TRBV12-3 or TRBV12-4 and TRBJ2-2; 10 bases are a match to TRBD2. V shed 5 bases, J shed 4 bases, and the junction held 4 bases outside the gene matches. CDR3 size: 15 residues. The CDR3 region has the DNA TGTGCCAGCAGTCCAGCGGGAGGGCCCACCGGGGAGCTGTTTTTT. Translated, it gives CASSPAGGPTGELFF.

The chain uses TRBV28 and TRBJ2-1, with 11 bases identical to TRBD2. The CDR3 runs 15 residues. Losses at the gene ends were 6 bases for V and 2 bases for J; bases not matched to a gene: 3. Germline V gene data show CDR1 as MDHEN and CDR2 as SYDVKM. The CDR3 region is CASSRLAGTYNEQFF. The DNA for the CDR3 is TGTGCCAGCAGCCGACTAGCGGGGACCTACAATGAGCAGTTCTTC.

There are many counts of this clonotype. The V gene is TRBV5-1, the J gene TRBJ2-4; TRBD2 matches at 9 bases. V was clipped by 1 base and J by 8 bases; unmatched bases: 1. The CDR3 runs 13 residues. Germline V gene lookup returns CDR1 SGHRS and CDR2 YFSETQ. CDR3 in amino acids: CASSLIAGDIQYF. The CDR3 DNA reads as TGCGCCAGCAGCTTGATAGCGGGAGACATTCAGTACTTC.

This clonotype occurred a few times. This chain joins TRBV27 and TRBJ2-5; unclear D gene. The J call may be faulty, since TRBJ2-7 better matches the DNA end. The germline V gene encodes CDR1 MNHEY and CDR2 SMNVEV (reference sequence). CDR3 size: 15 residues. DNA for the CDR3: TGTGCCAGCAGTCGAACTGCGGCGGTGGAGTACGAGCAGTACTTC. Amino acids: CASSRTAAVEYEQYF.

Only a few counts were recorded for this clonotype. The V and J genes are TRBV4-1 and TRBJ1-4, with 11 bases aligning to TRBD1. The V gene end was trimmed by 6 bases and the J gene end by 2 bases; junction bases not matched to a gene: 5. This CDR3 comprises 16 residues. Germline CDR1 MGHRA, CDR2 YSYEKL. CDR3 DNA: TGCGCCAGCAGGGGACAGGGGGTAAATACTAATGAAAAACTGTTTTTT. Residues: CASRGQGVNTNEKLFF.